The 21 T cell receptor beta chains listed next were all sequenced from one sample in a study of T cell responses to AZD1222 COVID-19 vaccine. Sequencing was performed with immunoSEQ multiplex PCR; in TCRdb, only in-frame clones are kept and a portion is missing. The sample contains roughly 120,000 clones, roughly 87% of which appear only once. This sample comprised peripheral blood, obtained on day 0 of AZD1222 vaccination. Source of these receptors: an adult in good health.

This chain uses TRBV28 with TRBJ1-5, with D hard to call. Trimming left V 7 bases short and J 2 bases short, with 15 bases between. The CDR3 runs 15 residues. Germline lookup yields CDR1 MDHEN and CDR2 SYDVKM. CDR3 loop: CASIPLTIGNQPQHF. The CDR3 nucleotides read TGTGCCAGCATACCCTTGACTATTGGCAATCAGCCCCAGCATTTT.

The chain uses TRBV24-1 and TRBJ1-3; the D gene is possibly TRBD1 (5 bases). The CDR3 runs 16 residues. Trimming took off 5 bases at V and 0 bases at J, with 13 bases between the two ends. Germline values: CDR1 KGHDR, CDR2 SFDVKD. The CDR3 loop is CATSVKGHISGNTIYF. CDR3 in DNA: TGTGCCACCAGTGTTAAGGGGCATATCTCTGGAAACACCATATATTTT.

V is TRBV18 and J is TRBJ2-7; D gene unclear. V lost 2 bases and J 2 bases, leaving 10 bases between the germline ends. CDR1 KGHSH and CDR2 LQKENI come from the germline V gene. This CDR3 is built from 14 residues. CDR3 amino acids: CASSPIPRPYEQYF. Here the CDR3 DNA reads TGTGCCAGCTCACCAATTCCGAGACCCTACGAGCAGTACTTC.

The chain carries TRBV7-2 and TRBJ2-3; no reliable D call. V lost 5 bases to trimming and J lost 6 bases, with 15 bases between them. Germline CDR1 is SGHTA and CDR2 is FQGNSA. This CDR3 region has 14 residues. CDR3 coding DNA: TGTGCCAGCAGCCCCTGGACCCGGGCGGATACGCAGTATTTT. It codes for CASSPWTRADTQYF.

This chain connects TRBV18 to TRBJ2-5; a possible D gene is TRBD1 (6 bases). V was shortened by 1 base and J by 4 bases, with 16 bases between the two germline ends. CDR3 length equals 16 residues. Germline CDR1 and CDR2: KGHSH and LQKENI. The chain's CDR3 is CASSPRGPYGGETQYF. DNA for the CDR3: TGTGCCAGCTCACCACGGGGGCCTTATGGAGGAGAGACCCAGTACTTC.

V gene TRBV2 combines with J gene TRBJ1-5; D remains ambiguous. CDR1 SNHLY and CDR2 FYNNEI come from the germline V gene. The length of the CDR3 is 14 residues. Trimming took 3 bases from V and 7 from J, leaving 13 bases between them. CDR3 protein: CASSEKVRGQPQHF. CDR3 bases: TGTGCCAGCAGTGAGAAGGTCCGGGGACAGCCCCAGCATTTT.

The gene calls are TRBV18 and TRBJ2-7; 9 bases fit TRBD1. Germline loops: CDR1 KGHSH, CDR2 LQKENI. This CDR3 spans 16 amino acids. V gave up 3 bases and J gave up 0 bases; unmatched junction bases: 6. The CDR3 DNA sequence: TGTGCCAGCTCACCGGGGGGGACAGGGATCTCCTACGAGCAGTACTTC. This sequence encodes CASSPGGTGISYEQYF.

The rearrangement uses TRBV7-9 and TRBJ2-7; the D gene is possibly TRBD1 (6 bases). Trimming took 5 bases from V and 3 from J, leaving 20 bases between them. From germline, CDR1 is SEHNR and CDR2 FQNEAQ (reference sequence). CDR3 length: 16 residues. The CDR3 sequence: CASSRGELDRDYEQYF. As DNA, the CDR3 is TGTGCCAGCAGCCGTGGGGAGCTGGACAGAGACTACGAGCAGTACTTC.

This clone was seen a single time. This chain joins TRBV28 and TRBJ1-2, with D unresolved. Germline lookup yields CDR1 MDHEN and CDR2 SYDVKM. V lost 3 bases to trimming and J lost 4 bases, with 6 bases between them. The CDR3 loop spans 12 amino acids. The CDR3 loop reads CASSFSGYGYTF. The CDR3 coding sequence is TGTGCCAGCAGTTTCAGCGGCTATGGCTACACCTTC.

The gene calls are TRBV11-1 and TRBJ2-1; D unresolved. The ends were cut back, 6 bases at V and 4 bases at J, with 7 bases in the middle. CDR1 is SGHAT and CDR2 is FQDESV in the germline V gene (reference sequence). CDR3 length equals 12 residues. In DNA, the CDR3 is TGTGCCAGCAGGAGTACGTACAATGAGCAGTTCTTC. It specifies CASRSTYNEQFF.

The chain employs TRBV6-2 or TRBV6-3 and TRBJ2-5; D not resolved. CDR1 is MNHEY, CDR2 SVGEGT, per germline. Trimming removed 5 bases from V and 5 bases from J, with 12 bases in between. The CDR3 contains 13 residues. CDR3 residues: CASSRGPRETQYF. CDR3 nucleotides: TGTGCCAGCAGTCGAGGTCCAAGGGAGACCCAGTACTTC.

The chain combines TRBV29-1 with TRBJ2-1; perhaps TRBD2 as D (6 bases). V dropped 0 bases and J dropped 6 bases, with 15 bases sitting between them. This CDR3 is built from 15 residues. CDR1 SQVTM and CDR2 ANQGSEA come from the germline V gene. The CDR3: CSVEDFTTRTNEQFF. The CDR3 DNA follows: TGCAGCGTTGAAGATTTCACGACTAGGACCAATGAGCAGTTCTTC.

The chain couples TRBV28 to TRBJ1-1; D is ambiguous. Trimming stripped 5 bases from V and 3 bases from J, with 7 bases between. CDR1 MDHEN and CDR2 SYDVKM come from the germline V gene. This CDR3 region has 12 residues. The CDR3 sequence is CASSRVDTEAFF. The CDR3 DNA reads as TGTGCCAGCAGTCGCGTGGACACTGAAGCTTTCTTT.

Regarding this clone: The same CDR3 also results from other DNA sequences found in this sample. The J gene is TRBJ2-5, the V gene TRBV25-1; D gene unclear. The CDR3 has 12 amino acids. The ends were cut back, 3 bases at V and 4 bases at J, with 6 bases in the middle. Per germline, CDR1 MGHDK and CDR2 SYGVNS. The CDR3 nucleotides read TGTGCCAGCAGTGAGTCTCGAGAGACCCAGTACTTC. It is translated as CASSESRETQYF. Complete variable domain (other parts from reference TRBV25-1 and TRBJ2-5): EADIYQTPRYLVIGTGKKITLECSQTMGHDKMYWYQQDPGMELHLIHYSYGVNSTEKGDLSSESTVSRIRTEHFPLTLESARPSHTSQYLCASSESRETQYFGPGTRLLVL.

The chain joins TRBV30 to TRBJ2-7, with D perhaps TRBD1 (6 bases). Between the trimmed V and J ends, which lost 4 bases and 7 bases, there was a span of 17 bases. From germline, CDR1 is GTSNPN and CDR2 SVGIG (reference sequence). This CDR3 has 13 amino acids. The CDR3 here is CAWTFSGVGEQYF. CDR3 coding DNA: TGTGCCTGGACTTTCTCAGGGGTGGGAGAGCAGTACTTC.

The V call is TRBV27, the J call TRBJ1-5; no reliable D call. The CDR3 totals 14 residues. The germline CDR1 and CDR2 sequences are MNHEY and SMNVEV (reference sequence). Trimming stripped 5 bases from V and 3 bases from J, with 11 bases between. CDR3 in amino acids: CASSGRTANQPQHF. CDR3 in DNA: TGTGCCAGCAGTGGTAGGACGGCCAATCAGCCCCAGCATTTT.

This rearrangement joins TRBV12-3 or TRBV12-4 to TRBJ1-2; a weak D match, TRBD1 (5 bases). The CDR3 length is 13 residues. The V end was cut by 5 bases, the J end by 7 bases, with 14 bases between. CDR3 in amino acids: CASSLRGWGGYTF. The CDR3 DNA follows: TGTGCCAGCAGTCTAAGGGGCTGGGGTGGCTACACCTTC.

This chain uses TRBV5-5 with TRBJ2-7; possibly TRBD1 for D (6 bases). The CDR3 consists of 16 residues. The germline V gene has CDR1 SGHKS and CDR2 YYEKEE (reference sequence). V lost 0 bases, J lost 3 bases, and 16 bases lay in between. CDR3 nucleotide sequence: TGTGCCAGCAGCTTGGCTCTTGGCAGGGGCTACTACGAGCAGTACTTC. Translated, it gives CASSLALGRGYYEQYF. Full variable domain (rest looked up from reference TRBV5-5 and TRBJ2-7): DAGVTQSPTHLIKTRGQQVTLRCSPISGHKSVSWYQQVLGQGPQFIFQYYEKEERGRGNFPDRFSARQFPNYSSELNVNALLLGDSALYLCASSLALGRGYYEQYFGPGTRLTVT.

In DNA, the CDR3 is TGTGCCAGCAGCGTAGACAACTCCTACAATGAGCAGTTCTTC. The encoded protein is CASSVDNSYNEQFF. The chain has TRBV9 and TRBJ2-1; D remains unclear. The V and J ends lost 0 bases and 0 bases respectively, with 4 bases between them. This CDR3 region has 14 residues. Germline CDR1 reads SGDLS; CDR2 reads YYNGEE.

For the CDR3, the DNA is TGTGCCAGCAGCCGCTCCCCTTCAGAGACCCAGTACTTC. It yields the protein CASSRSPSETQYF. The V call is TRBV7-2, the J call TRBJ2-5; the D is unclear. The V and J ends lost 5 bases and 4 bases respectively, with 11 bases between them. Germline V gene lookup returns CDR1 SGHTA and CDR2 FQGNSA. This CDR3 is 13 amino acids long.

The chain links TRBV6-5 to TRBJ1-4; D is uncertain. The CDR3 length is 15 residues. V dropped 2 bases and J dropped 6 bases, with 13 bases sitting between them. Germline values: CDR1 MNHEY, CDR2 SVGAGI. CDR3 protein: CASSYNRGSDEKLFF. CDR3 sequence (DNA): TGTGCCAGCAGTTACAACCGAGGCTCCGATGAAAAACTGTTTTTT.